These 23 T cell receptor beta chains share one sample of origin, sequenced in a study of T-cell memory formation after mild COVID-19. TCRdb redid the calling of the 5' RACE reads with MiXCR, one entry per CDR3 protein. The table shows under 450,000 distinct CDR3 sequences, with approximately 15% occurring only once. The specimen was PBMCs or a T cell subset sorted from them (not recorded which). These receptor sequences come from a man aged 18 to 29 who had mild COVID-19 (a few samples of this study predate the infection). Cell type and time point are not known.

This clonotype came up a few times. J is TRBJ1-2 and V is TRBV7-9, with 8 bases that match TRBD1. The CDR3 loop spans 15 amino acids. The germline V gene has CDR1 SEHNR and CDR2 FQNEAQ (reference sequence). J gave up 3 bases and V 5 bases, and 8 bases lay outside the gene matches. CDR3 residues: CASSLTGQVDYGYTF. The CDR3 region has the DNA TGTGCCAGCAGCCTAACGGGACAGGTCGACTATGGCTACACCTTC.

This clonotype appeared a few times. The chain links TRBV12-3 or TRBV12-4 to TRBJ2-3; the match to TRBD2 covers 8 bases. The CDR3 loop spans 16 amino acids. With 3 bases clipped from V and 4 bases from J, the junction kept 9 bases outside the gene matches. This chain's CDR3 is CASSFFSGAPADTQYF. The DNA for the CDR3 is TGTGCCAGCAGTTTTTTTAGCGGGGCCCCCGCAGATACGCAGTATTTT.

J is TRBJ2-5 and V is TRBV27; no definite D call. Deletions cut 5 bases from V and 5 bases from J, with 12 bases between. The germline V gene has CDR1 MNHEY and CDR2 SMNVEV (reference sequence). This CDR3 comprises 13 residues. In DNA form, the CDR3 reads TGTGCCAGCAGTGGGAACCGATTGGAGACCCAGTACTTC. It is translated as CASSGNRLETQYF.

The gene calls are TRBV2 and TRBJ2-2; no firm D call. V lost 8 bases and J lost 2, with 9 bases in between. Germline assignment: CDR1 SNHLY and CDR2 FYNNEI. CDR3 length: 13 residues. Here the CDR3 reads CASLDLNTGELFF. The CDR3 DNA reads as TGTGCCAGCTTAGATCTAAACACCGGGGAGCTGTTTTTT.

The chain employs TRBV18 and TRBJ2-1; D perhaps matches TRBD2 (5 bases). The CDR3 is 16 amino acids. Germline V gene sequence: CDR1 KGHSH, CDR2 LQKENI. V was shortened by 0 bases and J by 6 bases, with 15 bases between the two germline ends. The DNA of the CDR3 is TGTGCCAGCTCACCACCCAGCGGAACCCGAGGCAATGAGCAGTTCTTC. Its translation is CASSPPSGTRGNEQFF. The full variable domain, rest sourced from reference TRBV18 and TRBJ2-1, is NAGVMQNPRHLVRRRGQEARLRCSPMKGHSHVYWYRQLPEEGLKFMVYLQKENIIDESGMPKERFSAEFPKEGPSILRIQQVVRGDSAAYFCASSPPSGTRGNEQFFGPGTRLTVL.

This sequence joins TRBV6-2 or TRBV6-3 and TRBJ1-2; a weak D match, TRBD1 (6 bases). V was shortened by 2 bases and J by 6 bases, with 10 bases between the two germline ends. The CDR3 consists of 13 residues. Per germline, CDR1 MNHEY and CDR2 SVGEGT. The CDR3 reads CASSYRGAHGYTF. The CDR3 DNA reads TGTGCCAGCAGTTACAGGGGGGCGCATGGCTACACCTTC.

The V and J genes are TRBV15 and TRBJ2-1; D possibly corresponds to TRBD1 (6 bases). This CDR3 has 21 amino acids. V was pared by 0 bases and J by 0 bases, with 24 bases between. Germline V lookup: CDR1 LNHNV, CDR2 YYDKDF (reference sequence). The CDR3 region has the DNA TGTGCCACCAGCAGAGAGGGTATAAGGAACGAGGGGGTCCACTCCTACAATGAGCAGTTCTTC. This translates into CATSREGIRNEGVHSYNEQFF.

This clonotype came up once. The chain carries TRBV6-5 and TRBJ2-7; TRBD2 is a possible D gene (7 bases). The length of the CDR3 is 14 residues. Germline lookup yields CDR1 MNHEY and CDR2 SVGAGI. V was trimmed by 6 bases and J by 6 bases, leaving 18 bases between them. The CDR3 loop is CASSFPGGASEQYF. The DNA for the CDR3 is TGTGCCAGCAGCTTCCCGGGGGGCGCATCCGAGCAGTACTTC.

The chain joins TRBV5-1 to TRBJ1-1; TRBD1 agrees at 7 bases. Germline V gives CDR1 SGHRS, CDR2 YFSETQ. The trim removed 0 bases at V and 0 bases at J, leaving 5 bases unmatched. The CDR3 length is 16 residues. The CDR3 sequence is CASSLGQGLMNTEAFF. CDR3 nucleotide sequence: TGCGCCAGCAGCTTGGGACAGGGCCTCATGAACACTGAAGCTTTCTTT.

This clonotype turned up a few times. The chain links TRBV20-1 to TRBJ2-5; 7 bases line up with TRBD2. Germline-derived CDR1 and CDR2 are DFQATT and SNEGSKA (reference sequence). Trimming cost V 3 bases and J 1 base; bases outside gene matches: 8. The CDR3 runs 15 residues. CDR3 sequence reads: CSASRASGFQETQYF. Here the CDR3 DNA reads TGCAGTGCTAGTAGGGCTAGCGGATTCCAAGAGACCCAGTACTTC.

In this sample, this clonotype turned up many times. The genes are TRBV15 and TRBJ2-2; 9 bases are shared with TRBD1. With 3 bases clipped from V and 4 bases from J, the junction kept 6 bases outside the gene matches. The CDR3 is 16 residues long. Germline lookup yields CDR1 LNHNV and CDR2 YYDKDF (reference sequence). The CDR3 DNA follows: TGTGCCACCAGCAGGGTGGTGACAGGGGGCACCGGGGAGCTGTTTTTT. Its translation is CATSRVVTGGTGELFF.

This clonotype occurred a few times. V gene TRBV20-1 combines with J gene TRBJ2-2, with TRBD2 identical over 10 bases. Germline trimming cut 0 bases from V and 4 bases from J; bases unmatched to any gene: 5. The CDR3 runs to 16 residues. Germline CDR1 reads DFQATT; CDR2 reads SNEGSKA (reference sequence). In DNA form, the CDR3 reads TGCAGTGCTAGAGATAGCGAGCGGGGGGGCACCGGGGAGCTGTTTTTT. Translation gives CSARDSERGGTGELFF.

The J gene is TRBJ2-1, the V gene TRBV12-3 or TRBV12-4; D is unclear. The CDR3 consists of 12 residues. The V and J ends lost 7 bases and 3 bases respectively, with 7 bases between them. The CDR3: CASTPFYNEQFF. The CDR3 region has the DNA TGTGCCAGCACCCCTTTCTACAATGAGCAGTTCTTC.

This clonotype was detected many times. The chain is built from TRBV7-9 and TRBJ1-2; maybe TRBD1 (5 bases). The germline V gene has CDR1 SEHNR and CDR2 FQNEAQ (reference sequence). The CDR3 length is 15 residues. Trimming took 3 bases from V and 0 from J, leaving 11 bases between them. This CDR3 is CASSLGVPSNYGYTF. CDR3 bases: TGTGCCAGCAGCTTGGGGGTCCCCTCTAACTATGGCTACACCTTC. Looking up the rest from reference TRBV7-9 and TRBJ1-2 gives the full variable domain: DTGVSQNPRHKITKRGQNVTFRCDPISEHNRLYWYRQTLGQGPEFLTYFQNEAQLEKSRLLSDRFSAERPKGSFSTLEIQRTEQGDSAMYLCASSLGVPSNYGYTFGSGTRLTVV.

The gene calls are TRBV7-2 and TRBJ2-7; the match to TRBD2 covers 13 bases. V lost 5 bases and J lost 5; bases outside the gene matches: 9. CDR1 and CDR2 (germline): SGHTA, FQGNSA. The CDR3 covers 16 residues. CDR3 residues: CASSARTSGGSDEQYF. DNA of the CDR3: TGTGCCAGCAGCGCTAGGACTAGCGGGGGATCCGACGAGCAGTACTTC.

This clonotype was seen only a few times. The rearrangement uses TRBV6-2 or TRBV6-3 and TRBJ1-2, with D perhaps TRBD1 (5 bases). The CDR3 has 14 residues. Germline CDR1 reads MNHEY; CDR2 reads SVGEGT. Between the trimmed V and J ends, which lost 5 bases and 2 bases, there was a span of 12 bases. CDR3 nucleotide sequence: TGTGCCAGCAGTACCGGGACGGTGAACTATGGCTACACCTTC. Its translation: CASSTGTVNYGYTF.

In its sample, this clonotype was seen many times. V gene TRBV29-1 combines with J gene TRBJ1-5, with D uncertain. Per the germline V gene, CDR1 is SQVTM and CDR2 is ANQGSEA. V shed 7 bases and J shed 0 bases, with 10 bases lying between them. CDR3 size: 13 residues. The CDR3 loop reads CSAQWDSNQPQHF. DNA of the CDR3: TGCAGCGCCCAATGGGATAGCAATCAGCCCCAGCATTTT.

This clonotype has a handful of counts. V is TRBV29-1 and J is TRBJ2-7, with D unclear. Germline V lookup: CDR1 SQVTM, CDR2 ANQGSEA. Trimming removed 6 bases from V and 3 bases from J, with 12 bases in between. The CDR3 is made up of 12 amino acids. CDR3 coding DNA: TGCAGCGTCGCGACATCTAACTACGAGCAGTACTTC. It codes for CSVATSNYEQYF.

This chain links TRBV5-1 with TRBJ2-3; no reliable D call. Between the trimmed V and J ends, which lost 6 bases and 5 bases, there was a span of 7 bases. The CDR3 runs 11 residues. The germline V gene encodes CDR1 SGHRS and CDR2 YFSETQ. DNA of the CDR3: TGCGCCAGCATGCAGGAAGATACGCAGTATTTT. Amino acids: CASMQEDTQYF.

This clonotype was detected only a few times. V is TRBV13 and J is TRBJ2-3, with D hard to call. Germline lookup yields CDR1 PRHDT and CDR2 FYEKMQ (reference sequence). V was trimmed by 5 bases and J by 2 bases, leaving 14 bases between them. This CDR3 comprises 15 residues. The CDR3 DNA sequence: TGTGCCAGCAGCCCAAATGGCCCTTCCACAGATACGCAGTATTTT. Residues: CASSPNGPSTDTQYF.

This chain connects TRBV20-1 to TRBJ2-7; TRBD1 might be the D (5 bases). The CDR3 extends over 14 amino acids. Germline-derived CDR1 and CDR2 are DFQATT and SNEGSKA (reference sequence). V lost 0 bases and J lost 4, with 13 bases in between. The CDR3 DNA reads as TGCAGTGCTAGAGATCTCCAGGGTAGATACGAGCAGTACTTC. Translated: CSARDLQGRYEQYF.

The rearrangement uses TRBV20-1 and TRBJ1-2; D is perhaps TRBD1 (6 bases). Per germline, CDR1 DFQATT and CDR2 SNEGSKA (reference sequence). This CDR3 is 13 amino acids long. The ends were cut back, 2 bases at V and 3 bases at J, with 10 bases in the middle. CDR3 nucleotide sequence: TGCAGTGCTAGACCGACAGGAGACTATGGCTACACCTTC. Translation gives CSARPTGDYGYTF.

This clonotype has a handful of counts. The genes are TRBV5-1 and TRBJ2-3; 12 bases agree with TRBD2. The CDR3 length is 17 residues. With V trimmed by 1 base and J by 3 bases, 6 bases remained unmatched. Germline CDR1 SGHRS, CDR2 YFSETQ. The CDR3 is CASSLRASGGATDTQYF. For the CDR3, the DNA is TGCGCCAGCAGCTTGAGGGCTAGCGGGGGGGCGACAGATACGCAGTATTTT. The full variable domain, its missing parts supplied by reference TRBV5-1 and TRBJ2-3, is KAGVTQTPRYLIKTRGQQVTLSCSPISGHRSVSWYQQTPGQGLQFLFEYFSETQRNKGNFPGRFSGRQFSNSRSEMNVSTLELGDSALYLCASSLRASGGATDTQYFGPGTRLTVL.